These 8 T cell receptor beta chains share one sample of origin, sequenced in a study of cytomegalovirus exposure and HLA in healthy donors. PCR used 60 Vbeta primers and 13 Jbeta primers. Repertoires were generated with immunoSEQ multiplex PCR, while TCRdb's copy carries only in-frame clones and drops some. The table records about 140,000 clones, about 80% of them present only once. The sample taken for sequencing was PBMCs. All receptors come from a man aged 18 to 29 in good health and CMV-seronegative.

The chain joins TRBV5-6 to TRBJ2-5; no clear D. CDR1 and CDR2 (germline): SGHDT, YYEEEE. This CDR3 comprises 15 residues. V shed 6 bases and J shed 5 bases, with 20 bases lying between them. In DNA form, the CDR3 reads TGTGCCAGCAACGGTGGTGTAACCCACCCGGAGACCCAGTACTTC. It encodes CASNGGVTHPETQYF.

V and J are TRBV27 and TRBJ2-7, with TRBD2 identical over 7 bases. J lost 4 bases, V lost 8 bases, and 8 bases had no gene match. CDR1 and CDR2 (germline): MNHEY, SMNVEV (reference sequence). The CDR3 is 13 residues long. CDR3 loop: CASATRGSYEQYF. For the CDR3, the DNA is TGTGCCAGCGCTACGCGGGGGTCGTACGAGCAGTACTTC.

The gene calls are TRBV19 and TRBJ2-3, with 7 bases matching TRBD2. Germline V gene lookup returns CDR1 LNHDA and CDR2 SQIVND (reference sequence). V lost 2 bases and J lost 0; bases outside the gene matches: 14. The CDR3 sequence is 19 residues long. The CDR3 bases are TGTGCCAGTAGTATACTAGGAGCTGAGCGGGGTGGTAGCACAGATACGCAGTATTTT. It codes for CASSILGAERGGSTDTQYF.

This clone was observed once. This rearrangement joins TRBV7-2 to TRBJ2-2, with a tentative D call TRBD1 (6 bases). The CDR3 has 16 amino acids. Trimming cost V 1 base and J 4 bases, with 13 bases left between them. The germline gives CDR1 SGHTA, CDR2 FQGNSA. The DNA for the CDR3 is TGTGCCAGCAGCTTAGTCCCAACAGGGCGCACCGGGGAGCTGTTTTTT. It specifies CASSLVPTGRTGELFF.

The chain joins TRBV9 to TRBJ1-2; D is possibly TRBD1 (6 bases). V was trimmed by 0 bases and J by 8 bases, leaving 11 bases between them. Germline values: CDR1 SGDLS, CDR2 YYNGEE. The CDR3 is 13 residues long. Written as DNA, the CDR3 is TGTGCCAGCAGCGTAGATCAGGGGCCAGGCTACACCTTC. Translated, it gives CASSVDQGPGYTF.

This rearrangement joins TRBV28 to TRBJ2-7; D perhaps matches TRBD2 (5 bases). The V end was cut by 9 bases, the J end by 2 bases, with 17 bases between. CDR1 is MDHEN and CDR2 is SYDVKM in the germline V gene. This CDR3 is 14 amino acids long. The CDR3 spells CASPGSKPPYEQYF. The DNA of the CDR3 is TGTGCCAGTCCGGGGAGCAAACCTCCCTACGAGCAGTACTTC.

The V call is TRBV29-1, the J call TRBJ2-7; 10 nucleotides agree with TRBD1. After removal of 5 bases from V and 3 bases from J, the junction contained 1 base not matched to a gene. This CDR3 comprises 12 residues. CDR1 SQVTM and CDR2 ANQGSEA come from the germline V gene. In nucleotides, the CDR3 is TGCAGCGTTAGGACAGGGGGCTACGAGCAGTACTTC. It codes for CSVRTGGYEQYF.

The chain carries TRBV6-1 and TRBJ2-7; D remains ambiguous. Germline loops: CDR1 MNHNS, CDR2 SASEGT. CDR3 length: 15 amino acids. Trimming pared 2 bases from V and 6 bases from J, leaving 17 bases between. The CDR3 region is CASSESSFKSPEQYF. The CDR3 DNA sequence: TGTGCCAGCAGTGAATCTAGTTTTAAGTCCCCCGAGCAGTACTTC.